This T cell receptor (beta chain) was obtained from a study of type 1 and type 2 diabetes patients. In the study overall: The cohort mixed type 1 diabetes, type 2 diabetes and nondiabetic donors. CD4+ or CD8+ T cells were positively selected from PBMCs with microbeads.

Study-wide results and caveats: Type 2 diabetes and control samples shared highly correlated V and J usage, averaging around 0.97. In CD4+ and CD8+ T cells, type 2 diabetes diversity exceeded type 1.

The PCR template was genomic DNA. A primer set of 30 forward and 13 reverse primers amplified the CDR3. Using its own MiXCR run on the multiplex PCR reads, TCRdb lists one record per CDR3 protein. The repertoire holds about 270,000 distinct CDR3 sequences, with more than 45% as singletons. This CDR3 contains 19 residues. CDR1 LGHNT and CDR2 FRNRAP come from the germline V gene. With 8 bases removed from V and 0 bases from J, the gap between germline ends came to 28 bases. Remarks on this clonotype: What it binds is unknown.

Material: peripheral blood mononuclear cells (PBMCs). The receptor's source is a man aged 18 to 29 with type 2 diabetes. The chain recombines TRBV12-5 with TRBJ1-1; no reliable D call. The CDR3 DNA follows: TGTGCTAGTTCTGCCCTGGATAAAGAGGGCGTGAACATGAACACTGAAGCTTTCTTT. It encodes CASSALDKEGVNMNTEAFF.